The rows below give T cell receptor beta chains drawn from one sample of a study of T-cell memory formation after mild COVID-19. TCRdb reprocessed the 5' RACE reads via MiXCR and lists one record per CDR3 protein. This table has roughly 110,000 distinct CDR3 sequences, roughly an eighth appearing once. Sequencing used PBMCs or a T cell subset sorted from them (not recorded which). These receptors were obtained from an adult woman who had mild COVID-19 (a few samples of this study predate the infection). Cell type and time point are not known. The CDR3 runs from the conserved cysteine through the conserved F or W. Each record gives: CDR3 protein, J gene, clone size, V gene. Part of the rows lack a size; the others show once, few, many or a class for expanded clones.

CDR3 protein: CASSIGEITRGEQFF
J gene: TRBJ2-1
clone size: many
V gene: TRBV19

CDR3 protein: CASSLGDRGTYEQYF
J gene: TRBJ2-7
clone size: -
V gene: TRBV5-4

CDR3 protein: CASSVQTGVGYEQYF
J gene: TRBJ2-7
clone size: -
V gene: TRBV9

CDR3 protein: CASSLGDRDRDEQYF
J gene: TRBJ2-7
clone size: few
V gene: TRBV5-1

CDR3 protein: CSADRDSPEAYEQYF
J gene: TRBJ2-7
clone size: -
V gene: TRBV20-1

CDR3 protein: CATSDGTNLSYEQYF
J gene: TRBJ2-7
clone size: few
V gene: TRBV24-1

CDR3 protein: CASSSGRLAGFYTQYF
J gene: TRBJ2-3
clone size: -
V gene: TRBV7-2

CDR3 protein: CASSTTVNEQYF
J gene: TRBJ2-7
clone size: -
V gene: TRBV12-3/TRBV12-4

CDR3 protein: CASSSTTELYNEQFF
J gene: TRBJ2-1
clone size: few
V gene: TRBV5-1

CDR3 protein: CASSDWNRAIPNYGYTF
J gene: TRBJ1-2
clone size: -
V gene: TRBV6-1

CDR3 protein: CASSYAGSQETQYF
J gene: TRBJ2-5
clone size: -
V gene: TRBV7-8

CDR3 protein: CATRPAGQETQYF
J gene: TRBJ2-5
clone size: -
V gene: TRBV15

CDR3 protein: CASRLPQWQGGPGETQYF
J gene: TRBJ2-5
clone size: -
V gene: TRBV7-8

CDR3 protein: CASSISRSEQYF
J gene: TRBJ2-7
clone size: few
V gene: TRBV25-1

CDR3 protein: CASSFQGAAEAFF
J gene: TRBJ1-1
clone size: -
V gene: TRBV27

CDR3 protein: CAISPTVSGSGNEQFF
J gene: TRBJ2-1
clone size: -
V gene: TRBV10-3

CDR3 protein: CASKEGGFAEQYF
J gene: TRBJ2-7
clone size: -
V gene: TRBV4-2

CDR3 protein: CASIRPWVYSNTEAFF
J gene: TRBJ1-1
clone size: few
V gene: TRBV5-8

CDR3 protein: CASSFGQGSYGYTF
J gene: TRBJ1-2
clone size: -
V gene: TRBV7-8

CDR3 protein: CASTHGQGAYEQYF
J gene: TRBJ2-7
clone size: few
V gene: TRBV5-6

CDR3 protein: CASSKAGAGETQYF
J gene: TRBJ2-5
clone size: -
V gene: TRBV12-3/TRBV12-4

CDR3 protein: CASSPGDSHYGYTF
J gene: TRBJ1-2
clone size: -
V gene: TRBV5-1

CDR3 protein: CASSTPRGGINTGELFF
J gene: TRBJ2-2
clone size: -
V gene: TRBV6-5

CDR3 protein: CASSSVMGEWYNEQFF
J gene: TRBJ2-1
clone size: many
V gene: TRBV11-2

CDR3 protein: CASSSRETQYF
J gene: TRBJ2-5
clone size: -
V gene: TRBV7-9

CDR3 protein: CASSPPGSLPDTQYF
J gene: TRBJ2-3
clone size: -
V gene: TRBV7-3

CDR3 protein: CASSQGLAGQETQYF
J gene: TRBJ2-5
clone size: few
V gene: TRBV4-2

CDR3 protein: CSAPRPHSYNEQFF
J gene: TRBJ2-1
clone size: -
V gene: TRBV20-1

CDR3 protein: CASRPGVLGYEQYF
J gene: TRBJ2-7
clone size: -
V gene: TRBV5-4

CDR3 protein: CASSFRQGLNTEAFF
J gene: TRBJ1-1
clone size: -
V gene: TRBV5-1

CDR3 protein: CASSPGRVHEQYF
J gene: TRBJ2-7
clone size: -
V gene: TRBV12-3/TRBV12-4

CDR3 protein: CASSPRKLGGTYNEQFF
J gene: TRBJ2-1
clone size: few
V gene: TRBV3-1

CDR3 protein: CASSERRTSKETQYF
J gene: TRBJ2-5
clone size: few
V gene: TRBV2

CDR3 protein: CASSVVTVGGNEQFF
J gene: TRBJ2-1
clone size: -
V gene: TRBV5-8

CDR3 protein: CSAALNREQYF
J gene: TRBJ2-7
clone size: -
V gene: TRBV20-1

CDR3 protein: CASSLAARVHEQYF
J gene: TRBJ2-7
clone size: few
V gene: TRBV7-9

CDR3 protein: CASSQSGSPTGFNYGYTF
J gene: TRBJ1-2
clone size: -
V gene: TRBV3-1

CDR3 protein: CASSGGPTTEAFF
J gene: TRBJ1-1
clone size: many
V gene: TRBV12-3/TRBV12-4

CDR3 protein: CASSPGGQESNTEAFF
J gene: TRBJ1-1
clone size: few
V gene: TRBV4-2